This T cell receptor (beta chain) came from a study of T cell responses to AZD1222 COVID-19 vaccine. V was clipped by 6 bases and J by 3 bases, with 6 bases between them. The CDR3 covers 12 residues. The germline V gene encodes CDR1 SSHAT and CDR2 FNYEAQ (reference sequence). Overall study findings and caveats: Reportedly, nearly half the spike-specific TCRs target unmutated variant regions.

Assay: immunoSEQ multiplex PCR; the TCRdb copy retains only in-frame clones and omits some. The data contain roughly 140,000 clones, approximately 92% of them singletons. Concerning this clone: As yet, its antigen is unknown.

Sequenced here: peripheral blood, sampled 28 days after the second AZD1222 dose. The TCR originated in an adult who received the AZD1222 COVID-19 vaccine. The chain carries TRBV7-7 and TRBJ1-3; D uncertain. This chain's CDR3 is CASSQDGNTIYF. The CDR3 DNA reads as TGTGCCAGCAGTCAAGATGGAAACACCATATATTTT.